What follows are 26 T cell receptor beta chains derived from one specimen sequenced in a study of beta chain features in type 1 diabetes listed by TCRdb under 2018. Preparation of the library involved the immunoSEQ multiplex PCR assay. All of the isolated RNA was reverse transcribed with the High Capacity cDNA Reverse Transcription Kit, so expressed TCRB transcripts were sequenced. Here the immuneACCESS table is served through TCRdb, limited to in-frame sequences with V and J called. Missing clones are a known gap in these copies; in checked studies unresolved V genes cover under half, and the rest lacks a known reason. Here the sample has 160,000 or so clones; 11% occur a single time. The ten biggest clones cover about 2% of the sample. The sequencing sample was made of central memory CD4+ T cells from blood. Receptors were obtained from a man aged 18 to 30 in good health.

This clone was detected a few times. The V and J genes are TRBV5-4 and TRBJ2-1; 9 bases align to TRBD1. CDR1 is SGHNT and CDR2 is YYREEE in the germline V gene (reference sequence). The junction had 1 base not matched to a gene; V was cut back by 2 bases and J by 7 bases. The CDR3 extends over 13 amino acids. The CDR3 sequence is CASSLQGANEQFF. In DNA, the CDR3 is TGTGCCAGCAGCTTACAGGGGGCGAATGAGCAGTTCTTC. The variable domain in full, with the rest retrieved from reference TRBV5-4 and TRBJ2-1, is ETGVTQSPTHLIKTRGQQVTLRCSSQSGHNTVSWYQQALGQGPQFIFQYYREEENGRGNFPPRFSGLQFPNYSSELNVNALELDDSALYLCASSLQGANEQFFGPGTRLTVL.

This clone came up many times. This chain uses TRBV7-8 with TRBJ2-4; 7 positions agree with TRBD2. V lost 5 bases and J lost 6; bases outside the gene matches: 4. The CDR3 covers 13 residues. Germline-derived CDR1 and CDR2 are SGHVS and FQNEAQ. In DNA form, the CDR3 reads TGTGCCAGCAGCCTGAGCGGGACAAACATTCAGTACTTC. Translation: CASSLSGTNIQYF. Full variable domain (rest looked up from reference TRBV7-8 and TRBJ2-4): GAGVSQSPRYKVAKRGQDVALRCDPISGHVSLFWYQQALGQGPEFLTYFQNEAQLDKSGLPSDRFFAERPEGSVSTLKIQRTQQEDSAVYLCASSLSGTNIQYFGAGTRLSVL.

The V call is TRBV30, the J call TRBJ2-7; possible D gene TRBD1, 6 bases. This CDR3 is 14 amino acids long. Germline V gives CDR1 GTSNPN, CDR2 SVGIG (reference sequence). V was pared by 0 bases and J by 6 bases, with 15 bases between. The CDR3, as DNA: TGTGCCTGGAGTGTACTGTACAGGGTAGGCGAGCAGTACTTC. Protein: CAWSVLYRVGEQYF.

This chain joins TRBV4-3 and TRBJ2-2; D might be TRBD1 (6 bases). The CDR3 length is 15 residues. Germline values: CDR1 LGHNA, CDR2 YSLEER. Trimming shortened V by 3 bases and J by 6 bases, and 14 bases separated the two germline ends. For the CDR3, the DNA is TGCGCCAGCAGCCAGCAAAACAGGGTTCCCGGGGAGCTGTTTTTT. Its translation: CASSQQNRVPGELFF.

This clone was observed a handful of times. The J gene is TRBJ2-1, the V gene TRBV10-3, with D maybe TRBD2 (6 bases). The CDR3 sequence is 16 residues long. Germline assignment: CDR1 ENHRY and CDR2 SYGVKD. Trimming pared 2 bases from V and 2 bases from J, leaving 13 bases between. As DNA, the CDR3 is TGTGCCATCAGTGAGCTGGAGGGCCCCCCCTACAATGAGCAGTTCTTC. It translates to CAISELEGPPYNEQFF.

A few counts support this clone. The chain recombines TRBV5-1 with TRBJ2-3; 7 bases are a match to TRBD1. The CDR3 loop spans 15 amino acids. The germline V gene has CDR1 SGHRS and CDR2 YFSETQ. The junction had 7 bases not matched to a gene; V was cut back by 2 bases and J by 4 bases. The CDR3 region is CASSLGDRIADTQYF. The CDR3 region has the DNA TGCGCCAGCAGCTTAGGGGACAGAATCGCAGATACGCAGTATTTT.

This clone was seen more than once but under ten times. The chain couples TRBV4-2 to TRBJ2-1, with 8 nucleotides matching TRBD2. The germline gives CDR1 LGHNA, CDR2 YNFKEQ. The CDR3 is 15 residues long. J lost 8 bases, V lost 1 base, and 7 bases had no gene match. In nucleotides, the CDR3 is TGTGCCAGCAGCCAAGCGAGCGGGGGCGGCGATGAGCAGTTCTTC. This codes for CASSQASGGGDEQFF.

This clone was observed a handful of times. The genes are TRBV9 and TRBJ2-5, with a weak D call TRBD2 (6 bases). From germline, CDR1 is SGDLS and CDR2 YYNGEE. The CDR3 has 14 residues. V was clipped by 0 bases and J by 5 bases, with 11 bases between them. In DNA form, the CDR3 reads TGTGCCAGCAGCGTAGCGGGAGTTGAGGAGACCCAGTACTTC. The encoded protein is CASSVAGVEETQYF.

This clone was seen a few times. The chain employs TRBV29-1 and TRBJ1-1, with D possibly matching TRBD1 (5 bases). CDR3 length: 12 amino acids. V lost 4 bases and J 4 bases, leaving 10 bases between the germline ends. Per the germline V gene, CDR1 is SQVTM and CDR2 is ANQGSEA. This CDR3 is CSVGRGGTEAFF. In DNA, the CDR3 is TGCAGCGTTGGACGGGGGGGCACTGAAGCTTTCTTT.

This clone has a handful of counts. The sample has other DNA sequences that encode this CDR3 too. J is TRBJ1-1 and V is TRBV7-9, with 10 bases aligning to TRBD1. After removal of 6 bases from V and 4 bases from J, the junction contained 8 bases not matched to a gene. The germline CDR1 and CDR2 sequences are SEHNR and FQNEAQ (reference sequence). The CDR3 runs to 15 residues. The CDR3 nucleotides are TGTGCCAGCAGTCTCTGGGACAGGGGTGGCACTGAAGCTTTCTTT. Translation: CASSLWDRGGTEAFF.

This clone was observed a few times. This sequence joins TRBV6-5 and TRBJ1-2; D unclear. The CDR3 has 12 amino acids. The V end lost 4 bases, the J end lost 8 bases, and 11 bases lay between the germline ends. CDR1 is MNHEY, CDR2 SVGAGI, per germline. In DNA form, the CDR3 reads TGTGCCAGCAGTTTCCTGGGAGGGGGCTACACCTTC. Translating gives CASSFLGGGYTF.

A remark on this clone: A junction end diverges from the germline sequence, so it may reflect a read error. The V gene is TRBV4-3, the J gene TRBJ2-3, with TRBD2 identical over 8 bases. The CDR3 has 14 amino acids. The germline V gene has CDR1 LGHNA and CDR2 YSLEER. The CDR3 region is CASSERGGTGTQYF. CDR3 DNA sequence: TGCGCCAGCAGCGAACGGGGGGGAACAGGTACGCAGTATTTT.

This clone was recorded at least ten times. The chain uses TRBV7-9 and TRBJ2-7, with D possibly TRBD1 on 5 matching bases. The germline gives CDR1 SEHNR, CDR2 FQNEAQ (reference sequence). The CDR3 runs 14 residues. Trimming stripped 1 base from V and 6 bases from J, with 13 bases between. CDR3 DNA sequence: TGTGCCAGCAGCTTAGAAGGACGAAGGGGCGAGCAGTACTTC. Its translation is CASSLEGRRGEQYF.

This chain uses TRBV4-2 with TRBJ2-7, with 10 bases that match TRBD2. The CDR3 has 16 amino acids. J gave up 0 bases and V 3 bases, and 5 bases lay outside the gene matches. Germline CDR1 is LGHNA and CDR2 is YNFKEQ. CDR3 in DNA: TGTGCCAGCAGCCAGACTAGCGGGCTAAACTCCTACGAGCAGTACTTC. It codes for CASSQTSGLNSYEQYF.

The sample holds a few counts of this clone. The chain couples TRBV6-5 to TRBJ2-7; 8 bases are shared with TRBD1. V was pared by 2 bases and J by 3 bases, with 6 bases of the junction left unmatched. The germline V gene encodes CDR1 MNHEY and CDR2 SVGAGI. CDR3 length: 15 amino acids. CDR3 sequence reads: CASSYRTGKDYEQYF. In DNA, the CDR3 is TGTGCCAGCAGTTACCGGACAGGGAAAGACTACGAGCAGTACTTC.

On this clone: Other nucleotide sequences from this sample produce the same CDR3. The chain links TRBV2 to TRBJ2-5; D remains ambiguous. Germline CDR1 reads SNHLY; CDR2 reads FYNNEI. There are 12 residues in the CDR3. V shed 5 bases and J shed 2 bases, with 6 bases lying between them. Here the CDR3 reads CASSQEQETQYF. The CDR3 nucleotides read TGTGCCAGCAGTCAGGAGCAAGAGACCCAGTACTTC.

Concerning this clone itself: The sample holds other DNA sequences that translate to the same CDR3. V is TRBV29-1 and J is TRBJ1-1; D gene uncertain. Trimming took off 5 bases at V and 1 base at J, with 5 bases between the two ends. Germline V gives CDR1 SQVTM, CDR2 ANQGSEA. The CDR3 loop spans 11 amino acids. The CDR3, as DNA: TGCAGCGTTCGGGGGAACACTGAAGCTTTCTTT. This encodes CSVRGNTEAFF.

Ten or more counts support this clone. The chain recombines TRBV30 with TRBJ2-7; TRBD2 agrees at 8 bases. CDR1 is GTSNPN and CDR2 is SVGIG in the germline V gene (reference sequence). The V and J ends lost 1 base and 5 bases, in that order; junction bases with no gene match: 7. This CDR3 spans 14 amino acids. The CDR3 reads CAWSGMGLVNEQYF. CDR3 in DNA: TGTGCCTGGAGTGGCATGGGACTAGTGAACGAGCAGTACTTC.

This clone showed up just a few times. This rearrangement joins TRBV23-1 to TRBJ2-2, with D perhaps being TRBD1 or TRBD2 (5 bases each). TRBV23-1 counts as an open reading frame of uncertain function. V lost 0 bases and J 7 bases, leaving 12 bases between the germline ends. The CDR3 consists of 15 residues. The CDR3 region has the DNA TGCGCCAGCAGTCAATCGGGGACGAGTTGCGGGGAGCTGTTTTTT. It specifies CASSQSGTSCGELFF.

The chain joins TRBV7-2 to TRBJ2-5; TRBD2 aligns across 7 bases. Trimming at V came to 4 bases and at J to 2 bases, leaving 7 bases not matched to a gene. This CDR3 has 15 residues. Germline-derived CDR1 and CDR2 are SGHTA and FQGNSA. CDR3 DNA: TGTGCCAGCAGCTCGATTGGCGGGAGACAAGAGACCCAGTACTTC. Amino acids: CASSSIGGRQETQYF.

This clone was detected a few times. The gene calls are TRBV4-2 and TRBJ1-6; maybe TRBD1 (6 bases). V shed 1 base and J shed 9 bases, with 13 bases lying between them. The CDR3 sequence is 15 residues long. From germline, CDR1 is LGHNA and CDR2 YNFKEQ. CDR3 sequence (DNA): TGTGCCAGCAGCCAAGTACAGGGAACAGGTTCACCCCTCCACTTT. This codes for CASSQVQGTGSPLHF.

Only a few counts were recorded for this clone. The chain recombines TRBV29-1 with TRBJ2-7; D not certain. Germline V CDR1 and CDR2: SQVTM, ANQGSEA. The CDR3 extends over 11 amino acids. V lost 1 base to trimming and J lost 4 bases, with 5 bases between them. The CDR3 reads CSVEVRYEQYF. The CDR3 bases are TGCAGCGTTGAAGTACGATACGAGCAGTACTTC.

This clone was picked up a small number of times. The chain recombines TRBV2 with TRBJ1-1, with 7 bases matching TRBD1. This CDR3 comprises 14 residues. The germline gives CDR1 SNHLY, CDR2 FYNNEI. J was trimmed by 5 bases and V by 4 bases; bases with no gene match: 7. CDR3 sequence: CASSGQGAGTEAFF. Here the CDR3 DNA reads TGTGCCAGCAGTGGACAGGGCGCTGGGACTGAAGCTTTCTTT.

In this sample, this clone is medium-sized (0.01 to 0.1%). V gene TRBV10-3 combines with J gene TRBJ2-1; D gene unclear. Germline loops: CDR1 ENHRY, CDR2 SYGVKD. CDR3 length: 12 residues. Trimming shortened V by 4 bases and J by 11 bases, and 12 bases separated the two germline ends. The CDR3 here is CAISVYRGQQFF. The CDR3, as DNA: TGTGCCATCAGTGTGTACAGAGGACAGCAGTTCTTC.

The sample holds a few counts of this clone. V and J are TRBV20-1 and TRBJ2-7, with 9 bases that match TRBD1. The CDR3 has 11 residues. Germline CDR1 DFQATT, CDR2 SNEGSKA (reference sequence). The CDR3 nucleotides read TGCAGCCCGGGACAGGGCTACGAGCAGTACTTC. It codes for CSPGQGYEQYF.

CDR3 amino acids: CASSKSGSNEQFF. CDR3 in DNA: TGTGCCAGCAGCAAAAGCGGTAGCAATGAGCAGTTCTTC. The genes are TRBV7-3 and TRBJ2-1; TRBD2 is a possible D gene (5 bases). There are 13 residues in the CDR3. Trimming took off 5 bases at V and 6 bases at J, with 11 bases between the two ends. The germline CDR1 and CDR2 sequences are SGHTA and FQGTGA. Complete variable domain (other parts from reference TRBV7-3 and TRBJ2-1): GAGVSQTPSNKVTEKGKYVELRCDPISGHTALYWYRQSLGQGPEFLIYFQGTGAADDSGLPNDRFFAVRPEGSVSTLKIQRTERGDSAVYLCASSKSGSNEQFFGPGTRLTVL.